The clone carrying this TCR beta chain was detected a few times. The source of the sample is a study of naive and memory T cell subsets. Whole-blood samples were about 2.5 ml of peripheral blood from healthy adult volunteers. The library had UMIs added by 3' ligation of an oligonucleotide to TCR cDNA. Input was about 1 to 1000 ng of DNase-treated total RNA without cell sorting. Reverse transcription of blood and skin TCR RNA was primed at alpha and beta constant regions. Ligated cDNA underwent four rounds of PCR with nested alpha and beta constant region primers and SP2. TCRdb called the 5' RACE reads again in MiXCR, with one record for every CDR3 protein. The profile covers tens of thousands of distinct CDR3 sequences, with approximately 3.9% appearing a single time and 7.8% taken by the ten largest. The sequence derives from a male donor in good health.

Here the CDR3 reads CASSWTGALYEQYF. The CDR3 DNA is TGTGCCAGCAGCTGGACAGGGGCCCTCTACGAGCAGTACTTC. The genes are TRBV5-6 and TRBJ2-7; TRBD1 matches 9 bases. This CDR3 is 14 amino acids long. V dropped 3 bases and J dropped 3; count of bases not matched to a gene: 4. Germline V gene lookup returns CDR1 SGHDT and CDR2 YYEEEE.